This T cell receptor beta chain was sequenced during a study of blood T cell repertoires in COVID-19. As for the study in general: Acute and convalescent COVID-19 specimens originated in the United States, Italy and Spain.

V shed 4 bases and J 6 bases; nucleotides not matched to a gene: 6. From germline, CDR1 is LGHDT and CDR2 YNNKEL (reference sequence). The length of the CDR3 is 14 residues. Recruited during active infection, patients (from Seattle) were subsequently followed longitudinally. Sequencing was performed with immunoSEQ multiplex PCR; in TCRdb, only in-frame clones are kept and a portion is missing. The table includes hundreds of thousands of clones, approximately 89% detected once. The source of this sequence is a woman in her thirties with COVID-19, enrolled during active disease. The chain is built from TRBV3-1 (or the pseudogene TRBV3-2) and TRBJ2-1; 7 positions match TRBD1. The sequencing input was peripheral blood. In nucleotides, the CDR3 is TGTGCCAGCAGCCCGGGGACAGATAGCAATGAGCAGTTCTTC. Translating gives CASSPGTDSNEQFF.